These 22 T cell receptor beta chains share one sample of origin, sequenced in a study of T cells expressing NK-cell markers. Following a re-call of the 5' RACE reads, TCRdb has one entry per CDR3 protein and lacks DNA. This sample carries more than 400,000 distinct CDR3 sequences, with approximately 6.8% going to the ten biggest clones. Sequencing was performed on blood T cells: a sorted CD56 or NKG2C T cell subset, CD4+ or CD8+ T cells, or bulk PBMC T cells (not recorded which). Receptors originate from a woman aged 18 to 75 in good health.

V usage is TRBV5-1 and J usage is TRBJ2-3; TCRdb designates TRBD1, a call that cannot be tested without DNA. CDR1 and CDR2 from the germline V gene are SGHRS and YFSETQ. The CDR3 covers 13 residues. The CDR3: CASSTGGADTQYF.

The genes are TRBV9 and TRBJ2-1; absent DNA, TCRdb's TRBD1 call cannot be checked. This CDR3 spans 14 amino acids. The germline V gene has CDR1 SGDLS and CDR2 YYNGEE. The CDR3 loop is CASSVDGGHDEQFF. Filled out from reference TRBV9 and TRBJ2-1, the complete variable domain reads DSGVTQTPKHLITATGQRVTLRCSPRSGDLSVYWYQQSLDQGLQFLIQYYNGEERAKGNILERFSAQQFPDLHSELNLSSLELGDSALYFCASSVDGGHDEQFFGPGTRLTVL.

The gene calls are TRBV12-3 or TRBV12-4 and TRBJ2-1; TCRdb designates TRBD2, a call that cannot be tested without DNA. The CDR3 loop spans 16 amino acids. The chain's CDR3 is CASSSQTTIAGGEQFF.

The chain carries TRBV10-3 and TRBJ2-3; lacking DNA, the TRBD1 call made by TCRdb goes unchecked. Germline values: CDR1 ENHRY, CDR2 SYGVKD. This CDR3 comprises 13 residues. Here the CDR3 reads CAISPPSTDTQYF.

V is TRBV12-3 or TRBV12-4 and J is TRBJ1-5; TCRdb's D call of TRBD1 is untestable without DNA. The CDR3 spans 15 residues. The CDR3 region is CASSFPGGVGQPQHF.

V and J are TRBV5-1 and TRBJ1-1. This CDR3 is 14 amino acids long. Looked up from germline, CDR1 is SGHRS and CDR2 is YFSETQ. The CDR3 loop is CASSRRSTNTEAFF.

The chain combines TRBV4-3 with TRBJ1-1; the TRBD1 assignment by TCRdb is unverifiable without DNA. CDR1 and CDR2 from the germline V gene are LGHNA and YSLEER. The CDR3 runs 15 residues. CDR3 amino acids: CASSQDRQANTEAFF.

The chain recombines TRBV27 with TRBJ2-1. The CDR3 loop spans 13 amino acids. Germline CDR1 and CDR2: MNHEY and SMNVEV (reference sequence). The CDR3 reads CASSFRPYNEQFF.

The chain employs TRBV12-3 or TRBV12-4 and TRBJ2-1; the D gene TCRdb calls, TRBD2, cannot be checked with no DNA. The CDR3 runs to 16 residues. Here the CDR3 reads CASSLALGTSGNEQFF.

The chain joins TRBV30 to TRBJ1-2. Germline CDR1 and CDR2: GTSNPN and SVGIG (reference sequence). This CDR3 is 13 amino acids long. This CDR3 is CAWNAVANYGYTF. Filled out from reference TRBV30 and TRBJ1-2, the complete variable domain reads SQTIHQWPATLVQPVGSPLSLECTVEGTSNPNLYWYRQAAGRGLQLLFYSVGIGQISSEVPQNLSASRPQDRQFILSSKKLLLSDSGFYLCAWNAVANYGYTFGSGTRLTVV.

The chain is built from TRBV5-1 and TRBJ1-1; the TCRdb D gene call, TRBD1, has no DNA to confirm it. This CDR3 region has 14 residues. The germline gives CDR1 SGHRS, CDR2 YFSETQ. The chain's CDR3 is CASSSFEGQNEAFF.

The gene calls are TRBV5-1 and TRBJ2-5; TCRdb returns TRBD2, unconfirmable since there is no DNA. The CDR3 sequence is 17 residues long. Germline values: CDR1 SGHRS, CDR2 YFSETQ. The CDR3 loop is CASSSGLAGVVQETQYF.

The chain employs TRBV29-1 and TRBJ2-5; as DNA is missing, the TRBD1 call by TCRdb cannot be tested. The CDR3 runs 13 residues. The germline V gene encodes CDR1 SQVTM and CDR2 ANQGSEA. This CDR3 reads CSVEPSGRETQYF. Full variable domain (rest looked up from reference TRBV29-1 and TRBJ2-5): SAVISQKPSRDICQRGTSLTIQCQVDSQVTMMFWYRQQPGQSLTLIATANQGSEATYESGFVIDKFPISRPNLTFSTLTVSNMSPEDSSIYLCSVEPSGRETQYFGPGTRLLVL.

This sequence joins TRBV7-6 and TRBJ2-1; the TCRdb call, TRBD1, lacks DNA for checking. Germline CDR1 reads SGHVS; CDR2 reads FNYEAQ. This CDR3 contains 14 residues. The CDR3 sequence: CASSELQGRNEQFF.

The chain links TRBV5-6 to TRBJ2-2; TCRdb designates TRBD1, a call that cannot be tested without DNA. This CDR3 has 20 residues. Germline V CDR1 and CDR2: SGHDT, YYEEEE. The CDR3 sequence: CASSSGDGRGQTANTGELFF.

The CDR3 loop is CASSLVLDETQYF. The chain uses TRBV7-9 and TRBJ2-5. Germline V gene sequence: CDR1 SEHNR, CDR2 FQNEAQ (reference sequence). The CDR3 extends over 13 amino acids. The variable domain in full, with the rest retrieved from reference TRBV7-9 and TRBJ2-5, is DTGVSQNPRHKITKRGQNVTFRCDPISEHNRLYWYRQTLGQGPEFLTYFQNEAQLEKSRLLSDRFSAERPKGSFSTLEIQRTEQGDSAMYLCASSLVLDETQYFGPGTRLLVL.

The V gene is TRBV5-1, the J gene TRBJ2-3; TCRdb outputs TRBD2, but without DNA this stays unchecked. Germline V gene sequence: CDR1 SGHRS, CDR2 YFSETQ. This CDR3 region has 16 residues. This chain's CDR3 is CASSFGLAGGPDTQYF.

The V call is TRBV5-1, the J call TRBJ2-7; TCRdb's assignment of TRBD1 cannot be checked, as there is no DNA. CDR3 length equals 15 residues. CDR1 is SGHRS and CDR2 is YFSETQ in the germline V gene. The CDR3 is CASSGTGTKTYEQYF.

CDR3 protein: CASSSLRSYNEQFF. The rearrangement uses TRBV5-1 and TRBJ2-1. Germline V gene sequence: CDR1 SGHRS, CDR2 YFSETQ. This CDR3 comprises 14 residues.

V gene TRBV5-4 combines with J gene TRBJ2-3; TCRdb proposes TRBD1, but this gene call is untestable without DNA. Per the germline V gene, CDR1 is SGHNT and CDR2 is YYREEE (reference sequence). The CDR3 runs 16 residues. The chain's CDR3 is CASSPNPGMSTDTQYF. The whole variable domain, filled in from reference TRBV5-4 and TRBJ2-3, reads ETGVTQSPTHLIKTRGQQVTLRCSSQSGHNTVSWYQQALGQGPQFIFQYYREEENGRGNFPPRFSGLQFPNYSSELNVNALELDDSALYLCASSPNPGMSTDTQYFGPGTRLTVL.

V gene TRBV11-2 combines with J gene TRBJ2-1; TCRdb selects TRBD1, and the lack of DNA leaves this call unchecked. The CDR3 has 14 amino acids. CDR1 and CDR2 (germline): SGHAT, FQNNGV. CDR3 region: CASSLMDRVNEQFF.

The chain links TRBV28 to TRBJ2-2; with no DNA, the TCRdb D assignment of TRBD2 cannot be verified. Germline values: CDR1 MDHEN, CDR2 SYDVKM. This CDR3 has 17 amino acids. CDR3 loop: CASSLAGRVGNTGELFF.